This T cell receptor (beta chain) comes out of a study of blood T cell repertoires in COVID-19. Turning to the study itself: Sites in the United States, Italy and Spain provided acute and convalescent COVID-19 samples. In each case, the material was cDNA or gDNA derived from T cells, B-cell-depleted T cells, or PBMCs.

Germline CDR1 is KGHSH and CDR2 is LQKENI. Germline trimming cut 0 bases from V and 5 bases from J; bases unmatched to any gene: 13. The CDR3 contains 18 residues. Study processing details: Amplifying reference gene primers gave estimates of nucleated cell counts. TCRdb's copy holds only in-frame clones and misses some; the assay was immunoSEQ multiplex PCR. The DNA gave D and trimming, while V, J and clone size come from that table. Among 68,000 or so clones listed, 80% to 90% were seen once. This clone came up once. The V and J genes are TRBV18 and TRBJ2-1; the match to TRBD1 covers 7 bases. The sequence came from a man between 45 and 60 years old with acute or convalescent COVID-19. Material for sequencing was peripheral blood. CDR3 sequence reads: CASSPPNYRGRTHNEQFF. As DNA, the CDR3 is TGTGCCAGCTCACCACCGAATTACAGGGGCCGGACCCACAATGAGCAGTTCTTC.